The sequence of this T cell receptor beta chain was determined in a study of shared clonotypes between healthy human individuals. CDR3 length equals 15 residues. The V gene lost 2 bases and the J gene lost 0 bases, with 9 bases spanning the gap. CDR1 is SGHRS and CDR2 is YFSETQ in the germline V gene. CD8 memory cells included CD45RO+ cells plus CCR7-negative CD45RA+ TemRA cells. The table lists this clone with a count of one. Its antigen remains unidentified. In the same sample, other DNA sequences code for this CDR3. For sorted subsets, roughly 210 ng DNA per replicate equaled about 30,000 T cell genomes. Libraries were prepared by immunoSEQ multiplex PCR; TCRdb keeps only in-frame clonotypes and omits some of them. The data hold around 100,000 clones, with around 66% observed a single time. Overall study findings and caveats: Naive CD4 clonotypes overlapped across several donors at approximately 5%.

This receptor was obtained from a woman aged 30 to 39 in good health. The chain carries TRBV5-1 and TRBJ2-1; D uncertain. The sample taken for sequencing was memory CD8+ T cells sorted from blood. Indicated subset: CD45RO+ cells pooled with CCR7-negative TemRA cells. This CDR3 reads CASSLDTSSYNEQFF. In nucleotides, the CDR3 is TGCGCCAGCAGCTTAGATACCAGCTCCTACAATGAGCAGTTCTTC.